The TCR beta chain under discussion was sequenced for a study of shared clonotypes between healthy human individuals. Study-wide findings and caveats: It was observed that approximately 5% of naive CD4 clonotypes were shared across several donors. Generation probability values for non-shared clonotypes were lower than those for clonotypes shared by all four donors.

This CDR3 is 13 amino acids long. Trimming shortened V by 0 bases and J by 4 bases, and 8 bases separated the two germline ends. Germline values: CDR1 SGDLS, CDR2 YYNGEE. Sequenced by immunoSEQ multiplex PCR; TCRdb stores in-frame clones only, minus some. The sample carries just over 2,000,000 clones, roughly 94% recorded once. Naive CD8 cells comprised CD45RO-negative, CCR7-positively selected cells, excluding terminally differentiated effector memory CD45RA+ cells. For this clone: What it binds is unknown. The sample holds other DNA sequences that translate to the same CDR3.

Sequenced material: naive CD8+ T cells sorted from blood. The sequence was obtained from a man younger than 35 in good health. The genes are TRBV9 and TRBJ2-7; D is ambiguous. CDR3 region: CASSVALGYEQYF. The CDR3 DNA sequence: TGTGCCAGCAGCGTAGCGTTGGGGTACGAGCAGTACTTC. The whole variable domain, remainder taken from reference TRBV9 and TRBJ2-7, is DSGVTQTPKHLITATGQRVTLRCSPRSGDLSVYWYQQSLDQGLQFLIQYYNGEERAKGNILERFSAQQFPDLHSELNLSSLELGDSALYFCASSVALGYEQYFGPGTRLTVT.